These T cell receptor beta chains were read from a single sample in a study of vaccination and CD4 T cells after COVID-19. These receptors' targets are unknown. One entry per CDR3 protein, called by TCRdb with MiXCR from the PCR reads. The table lists 22,000 or so distinct CDR3 sequences, around half of them singletons, with about 6.5% in the top ten. The sequencing input was CD4+ T cells from blood, cultured in vitro. The receptors were gathered from a human donor who had recovered from COVID-19. CDR3s include the opening cysteine and the closing phenylalanine or tryptophan. Fields, in order: CDR3 protein, CDR3 DNA, J gene, clone size, D gene, V gene. D genes are given only for firm matches. Clone size, where shown, is once, few, many, or a class for clones that have expanded.

CDR3: CASPLGEQFF
DNA: TGTGCCAGCCCGCTGGGTGAGCAGTTCTTC
J: TRBJ2-1
size: few
D: -
V: TRBV7-9

CDR3: CASRGTGGGREQYF
DNA: TGTGCCAGTAGGGGGACAGGAGGGGGCCGCGAGCAGTACTTC
J: TRBJ2-7
size: -
D: TRBD1
V: TRBV19

CDR3: CSAPGLGGNQPQHF
DNA: TGCAGTGCTCCGGGTCTGGGGGGCAATCAGCCCCAGCATTTT
J: TRBJ1-5
size: -
D: -
V: TRBV20-1

CDR3: CASNPQGSSYEQYF
DNA: TGCGCCAGTAACCCACAGGGGAGCTCCTACGAGCAGTACTTC
J: TRBJ2-7
size: -
D: TRBD1
V: TRBV5-1

CDR3: CASRSGSLSPDTQYF
DNA: TGTGCCAGCAGGAGCGGGAGTTTAAGTCCCGATACGCAGTATTTT
J: TRBJ2-3
size: -
D: TRBD2
V: TRBV7-2

CDR3: CSARDSRGSTDTQYF
DNA: TGCAGTGCTAGAGATAGTCGCGGGAGTACAGATACGCAGTATTTT
J: TRBJ2-3
size: few
D: TRBD2
V: TRBV20-1

CDR3: CARSLCQGGGYTF
DNA: TGTGCCAGAAGCTTGTGTCAGGGTGGGGGCTACACCTTC
J: TRBJ1-2
size: -
D: -
V: TRBV5-3

CDR3: CASSQGLWQPQHF
DNA: TGTGCCAGCAGCCAGGGGCTGTGGCAGCCCCAGCATTTT
J: TRBJ1-5
size: few
D: -
V: TRBV6-1

CDR3: CAWSHPVRQVGRVTEAFF
DNA: TGTGCCTGGAGTCACCCCGTGAGACAGGTTGGTCGTGTCACTGAAGCTTTCTTT
J: TRBJ1-1
size: few
D: -
V: TRBV30

CDR3: CASRRSGNTIYF
DNA: TGTGCCAGCAGGAGGTCTGGAAACACCATATATTTT
J: TRBJ1-3
size: few
D: -
V: TRBV12-3/TRBV12-4

CDR3: CASKGGRNTGELFF
DNA: TGTGCCAGTAAGGGCGGGAGGAACACCGGGGAGCTGTTTTTT
J: TRBJ2-2
size: -
D: TRBD2
V: TRBV19

CDR3: CASRERGQRGEKLFF
DNA: TGTGCCAGCAGGGAGAGAGGACAAAGGGGGGAAAAACTGTTTTTT
J: TRBJ1-4
size: few
D: -
V: TRBV6-1

CDR3: CSAGARLETQYF
DNA: TGCAGTGCTGGGGCGAGACTAGAGACCCAGTACTTC
J: TRBJ2-5
size: -
D: -
V: TRBV20-1

CDR3: CATSRDLMYPAGYTGELFF
DNA: TGTGCCACCAGCAGAGATTTGATGTACCCAGCGGGATACACCGGGGAGCTGTTTTTT
J: TRBJ2-2
size: -
D: TRBD2
V: TRBV15

CDR3: CASTGGRLADTGELFF
DNA: TGTGCCAGCACTGGCGGCCGACTAGCAGACACCGGGGAGCTGTTTTTT
J: TRBJ2-2
size: -
D: TRBD2
V: TRBV12-3/TRBV12-4

CDR3: CASSLVGHNEQFF
DNA: TGTGCCAGCAGCTTAGTTGGCCACAATGAGCAGTTCTTC
J: TRBJ2-1
size: -
D: -
V: TRBV7-2

CDR3: CSARDNQAYGYEQYF
DNA: TGCAGTGCTAGAGATAATCAGGCATACGGCTACGAGCAGTACTTC
J: TRBJ2-7
size: few
D: -
V: TRBV20-1

CDR3: CASSESPYPGQSPLHF
DNA: TGTGCCAGCAGTGAATCCCCCTACCCGGGGCAATCACCCCTCCACTTT
J: TRBJ1-6
size: few
D: -
V: TRBV6-1

CDR3: CASSLDGNRARPQHF
DNA: TGTGCCAGCAGCTTAGATGGGAACAGGGCGCGTCCCCAGCATTTT
J: TRBJ1-5
size: -
D: -
V: TRBV11-3

CDR3: CASSVRAAREYF
DNA: TGTGCCAGCAGTGTAAGGGCGGCCCGGGAGTATTTT
J: TRBJ2-3
size: few
D: -
V: TRBV2

CDR3: CAISEPPNTDTQYF
DNA: TGTGCCATCAGTGAACCGCCTAACACAGATACGCAGTATTTT
J: TRBJ2-3
size: few
D: -
V: TRBV10-3

CDR3: CASSFRQGSGGAFF
DNA: TGTGCCAGCAGCTTCAGACAGGGAAGTGGTGGAGCTTTCTTT
J: TRBJ1-1
size: -
D: TRBD1
V: TRBV11-1

CDR3: CASSRPGRSSYEQYF
DNA: TGTGCCAGTAGTCGTCCGGGGAGAAGCTCCTACGAGCAGTACTTC
J: TRBJ2-7
size: -
D: -
V: TRBV19

CDR3: CASSYSTGQGKNEQYF
DNA: TGTGCCAGCAGTTACTCGACGGGACAGGGGAAAAACGAGCAGTACTTC
J: TRBJ2-7
size: -
D: TRBD1
V: TRBV6-5

CDR3: CASSWDWYNEQFF
DNA: TGTGCCAGCAGTTGGGACTGGTACAATGAGCAGTTCTTC
J: TRBJ2-1
size: -
D: -
V: TRBV27

CDR3: CASSPPGQGYNEQFF
DNA: TGTGCCAGCAGCCCACCGGGACAGGGCTACAATGAGCAGTTCTTC
J: TRBJ2-1
size: -
D: TRBD1
V: TRBV6-2/TRBV6-3

CDR3: CASSQSLFFLDPRMTTFF
DNA: TGCGCCAGCAGTCAATCGTTATTTTTTCTGGATCCCCGAATGACGACTTTCTTT
J: TRBJ1-1
size: once
D: -
V: TRBV23-1

CDR3: CSAQTGRGANEKLFF
DNA: TGCAGTGCCCAGACGGGGAGAGGGGCTAATGAAAAACTGTTTTTT
J: TRBJ1-4
size: -
D: -
V: TRBV20-1

CDR3: CASSPTGQGDQPQHF
DNA: TGTGCCAGCTCACCAACGGGACAGGGGGATCAGCCCCAGCATTTT
J: TRBJ1-5
size: -
D: TRBD1
V: TRBV18

CDR3: CASSSPYYEQYF
DNA: TGTGCCAGCAGCTCTCCTTACTACGAGCAGTACTTC
J: TRBJ2-7
size: -
D: -
V: TRBV11-3

CDR3: CASSGTALKNIQYF
DNA: TGTGCCAGCAGTGGAACGGCGTTGAAAAACATTCAGTACTTC
J: TRBJ2-4
size: -
D: -
V: TRBV2

CDR3: CASSATSGSIGELFF
DNA: TGTGCCAGCAGTGCGACTAGCGGGAGTATCGGGGAGCTGTTTTTT
J: TRBJ2-2
size: few
D: TRBD2
V: TRBV2

CDR3: CASSTPDRRGNEPQHF
DNA: TGTGCCAGCAGCACCCCGGACAGGCGAGGAAATGAGCCCCAGCATTTT
J: TRBJ1-5
size: -
D: -
V: TRBV21-1

CDR3: CASSERSRVGTGELFF
DNA: TGTGCCAGCAGTGAACGGTCCAGGGTGGGTACCGGGGAGCTGTTTTTT
J: TRBJ2-2
size: -
D: -
V: TRBV2

CDR3: CASSRTVDQPQHF
DNA: TGTGCCAGCAGCCGGACGGTGGATCAGCCCCAGCATTTT
J: TRBJ1-5
size: -
D: -
V: TRBV7-8

CDR3: CASSLASNQPRHF
DNA: TGTGCCAGCAGTTTAGCTAGCAATCAGCCCCGGCATTTT
J: TRBJ1-5
size: -
D: -
V: TRBV12-3/TRBV12-4

CDR3: CASRMGQGETQYF
DNA: TGTGCCAGCAGGATGGGACAGGGGGAGACCCAGTACTTC
J: TRBJ2-5
size: few
D: TRBD1
V: TRBV2

CDR3: CATSDPRPGSRDGYTF
DNA: TGTGCCACCAGTGACCCGCGGCCAGGGTCTAGGGATGGCTACACCTTC
J: TRBJ1-2
size: few
D: -
V: TRBV24-1

CDR3: CASSYGTGNGRTGELFF
DNA: TGTGCCAGCAGTTACGGGACAGGGAACGGACGGACCGGGGAGCTGTTTTTT
J: TRBJ2-2
size: -
D: TRBD1
V: TRBV6-2/TRBV6-3

CDR3: CASSPGSGNTEAFF
DNA: TGTGCCAGTAGCCCCGGAAGCGGGAACACTGAAGCTTTCTTT
J: TRBJ1-1
size: few
D: -
V: TRBV19

CDR3: CASSSPFLNTEAFF
DNA: TGTGCCAGCAGTTCCCCCTTTCTGAACACTGAAGCTTTCTTT
J: TRBJ1-1
size: -
D: -
V: TRBV27

CDR3: CASSRTSGNTDTQYF
DNA: TGTGCCAGCTCTCGGACTAGCGGAAACACAGATACGCAGTATTTT
J: TRBJ2-3
size: -
D: TRBD2
V: TRBV18

CDR3: CATTAGGGSNQPQHF
DNA: TGTGCCACGACCGCAGGGGGCGGGAGCAATCAGCCCCAGCATTTT
J: TRBJ1-5
size: -
D: TRBD1
V: TRBV10-3

CDR3: CASSLAGFTDTQYF
DNA: TGTGCCAGCAGTTTAGCGGGTTTCACAGATACGCAGTATTTT
J: TRBJ2-3
size: -
D: TRBD2
V: TRBV6-4

CDR3: CASSYVALNTEAFF
DNA: TGTGCCAGCAGTTACGTGGCCTTGAACACTGAAGCTTTCTTT
J: TRBJ1-1
size: -
D: -
V: TRBV6-2/TRBV6-3

CDR3: CSARRQAPSYNSPLHF
DNA: TGCAGTGCTAGGAGGCAGGCCCCTTCCTATAATTCACCCCTCCACTTT
J: TRBJ1-6
size: few
D: -
V: TRBV20-1

CDR3: CATRNGPGNQPQHF
DNA: TGTGCCACCCGGAACGGGCCGGGGAATCAGCCCCAGCATTTT
J: TRBJ1-5
size: few
D: -
V: TRBV27

CDR3: CACRLAGGETQYF
DNA: TGTGCCTGTCGACTAGCGGGAGGGGAGACCCAGTACTTC
J: TRBJ2-5
size: -
D: TRBD2
V: TRBV30

CDR3: CASSLVTGDGYTF
DNA: TGTGCCAGCAGCTTGGTGACAGGGGATGGCTACACCTTC
J: TRBJ1-2
size: few
D: TRBD1
V: TRBV5-6

CDR3: CASSSGQGKLFF
DNA: TGTGCCAGCAGTTCGGGGCAGGGCAAACTGTTTTTT
J: TRBJ1-4
size: -
D: -
V: TRBV12-3/TRBV12-4